Below, 6 T cell receptor beta chains from the same sample are listed, as sequenced in a study of blood T cells in healthy people across ages. A second PCR, run for about 6 to 11 cycles, used a sample-barcoded 5' primer plus a J-beta primer mix. In TCRdb, the 5' RACE reads were re-called with MiXCR into one record per CDR3 protein. The data hold approximately 940,000 distinct CDR3 sequences, with roughly 43% observed a single time. Sequenced input: blood. The receptors come from a man aged 25 to 40 in good health.

The chain employs TRBV29-1 and TRBJ2-1; 11 bases match TRBD2. Germline CDR1 and CDR2: SQVTM and ANQGSEA. The CDR3 sequence is 15 residues long. The J segment lost 2 bases and the V segment lost 6 bases, leaving 6 bases of the junction unmatched. The CDR3 DNA reads as TGCAGCGTCAGAAGGACTAGCGGGCCCTACAATGAGCAGTTCTTC. Its protein is CSVRRTSGPYNEQFF.

The chain joins TRBV9 to TRBJ2-4; a possible D gene is TRBD2 (6 bases). TRBJ2-7 matches the DNA end more closely, so the J call is doubtful. Germline values: CDR1 SGDLS, CDR2 YYNGEE. The CDR3 is made up of 13 amino acids. CDR3 coding DNA: TGTGCCAGCGGCGGGACGGGGACCTACGAGCAGTACTTC. Protein sequence: CASGGTGTYEQYF.

The chain has TRBV7-2 and TRBJ1-2; no firm D call. CDR1 is SGHTA, CDR2 FQGNSA, per germline. V lost 6 bases and J 4 bases, leaving 12 bases between the germline ends. The CDR3 is made up of 13 amino acids. The CDR3 protein is CASRQETFYGYTF. The DNA of the CDR3 is TGTGCCAGCAGGCAGGAGACCTTCTATGGCTACACCTTC.

The V and J genes are TRBV5-1 and TRBJ2-1, with no clear D. There are 16 residues in the CDR3. Between the trimmed V and J ends, which lost 0 bases and 4 bases, there was a span of 14 bases. Germline CDR1 and CDR2: SGHRS and YFSETQ. CDR3 sequence (DNA): TGCGCCAGCAGCTTGGCCGGTAGGGCTACTTACAATGAGCAGTTCTTC. Protein product: CASSLAGRATYNEQFF.

The chain combines TRBV19 with TRBJ1-2; 12 bases line up with TRBD1. V lost 6 bases, J lost 6 bases, and 8 bases stayed unmatched. There are 15 residues in the CDR3. The germline V gene encodes CDR1 LNHDA and CDR2 SQIVND (reference sequence). Here the CDR3 DNA reads TGTGCCAGTAGCGCCGGGACAGGGGGCGCGGATGGCTACACCTTC. Translation gives CASSAGTGGADGYTF.

This clonotype was seen more than once but under ten times. The chain links TRBV28 to TRBJ1-4; 7 positions agree with TRBD1. With V trimmed by 6 bases and J by 1 base, 8 bases remained unmatched. CDR1 MDHEN and CDR2 SYDVKM come from the germline V gene. CDR3 length: 16 residues. DNA of the CDR3: TGTGCCAGCAGCCTAGGGGGCGCTGGAACTAATGAAAAACTGTTTTTT. It encodes CASSLGGAGTNEKLFF.